One and the same sample provided the 23 T cell receptor beta chains below, sequenced in a study of blood T cell repertoires in COVID-19. The method was immunoSEQ multiplex PCR; TCRdb's version includes in-frame clones alone and lacks a portion of them. The repertoire holds 95,000 to 150,000 clones, with around 82% as singletons. Sequenced: peripheral blood. The receptors derive from a human donor in a cohort sampled during active COVID-19.

V and J are TRBV19 and TRBJ2-2, with D possibly matching TRBD2 (6 bases). This CDR3 has 13 amino acids. Germline loops: CDR1 LNHDA, CDR2 SQIVND (reference sequence). The V end lost 6 bases, the J end lost 5 bases, and 10 bases lay between the germline ends. CDR3 in DNA: TGTGCCAGTAGCGAGGAGGGTACCGGGGAGCTGTTTTTT. It codes for CASSEEGTGELFF.

The CDR3 sequence is CASSTPIGGDGTRQYF. For the CDR3, the DNA is TGTGCCAGCAGTACCCCTATCGGGGGGGATGGTACGAGGCAGTACTTC. V gene TRBV28 combines with J gene TRBJ2-7; TRBD2 aligns across 8 bases. This CDR3 comprises 16 residues. From germline, CDR1 is MDHEN and CDR2 SYDVKM. V lost 5 bases to trimming and J lost 9 bases; unmatched junction nucleotides: 18. The whole variable domain, remainder taken from reference TRBV28 and TRBJ2-7, is DVKVTQSSRYLVKRTGEKVFLECVQDMDHENMFWYRQDPGLGLRLIYFSYDVKMKEKGDIPEGYSVSREKKERFSLILESASTNQTSMYLCASSTPIGGDGTRQYFGPGTRLTVT.

The chain links TRBV6-5 to TRBJ2-7, with D possibly matching TRBD1 (6 bases). Per germline, CDR1 MNHEY and CDR2 SVGAGI. This CDR3 has 15 amino acids. The V end was cut by 4 bases, the J end by 5 bases, with 18 bases between. CDR3 amino acids: CASSSSTQGGHEQYF. CDR3 bases: TGTGCCAGCAGTTCCAGCACACAGGGTGGCCACGAGCAGTACTTC.

The rearrangement uses TRBV19 and TRBJ1-5; 8 bases align to TRBD1. The DNA end favors TRBJ2-3, so the J call may be wrong. CDR3 length: 17 residues. Germline V lookup: CDR1 LNHDA, CDR2 SQIVND (reference sequence). The CDR3 sequence is CASKMQTGAGSNQPQYF. Written as DNA, the CDR3 is TGTGCCAGTAAAATGCAGACAGGGGCGGGAAGCAATCAGCCCCAGTATTTT.

This chain connects TRBV7-2 to TRBJ2-2; no definite D call. CDR3 length: 12 residues. The ends were cut back, 6 bases at V and 3 bases at J, with 5 bases in the middle. Per germline, CDR1 SGHTA and CDR2 FQGNSA. The CDR3 here is CASSHYTGELFF. In nucleotides, the CDR3 is TGTGCCAGCAGTCACTACACCGGGGAGCTGTTTTTT.

The table lists this clone with a few counts. This rearrangement joins TRBV28 to TRBJ1-5; maybe TRBD1 (6 bases). V was trimmed by 6 bases and J by 0 bases, leaving 9 bases between them. Germline loops: CDR1 MDHEN, CDR2 SYDVKM. The CDR3 spans 14 residues. The DNA of the CDR3 is TGTGCCAGCAGAGGACAGTATAGCAATCAGCCCCAGCATTTT. Amino acid sequence: CASRGQYSNQPQHF.

The chain combines TRBV7-2 with TRBJ2-6, with 8 positions matching TRBD1. The germline V gene encodes CDR1 SGHTA and CDR2 FQGNSA. Germline trimming cut 4 bases from V and 2 bases from J; bases unmatched to any gene: 7. The CDR3 is 17 residues long. CDR3 sequence: CASSSWTGKAGANVLTF. DNA of the CDR3: TGTGCCAGCAGCTCGTGGACAGGGAAGGCTGGGGCCAACGTCCTGACTTTC.

J is TRBJ2-7 and V is TRBV9; TRBD1 aligns across 9 bases. The CDR3 totals 16 residues. J lost 5 bases, V lost 0 bases, and 9 bases had no gene match. In germline, CDR1 is SGDLS, CDR2 YYNGEE. The CDR3 DNA is TGTGCCAGCAGCGTAGGTCCGGGACAGGGCCCGGACGAGCAGTACTTC. As protein: CASSVGPGQGPDEQYF. Supplemented by reference TRBV9 and TRBJ2-7, the full variable domain reads DSGVTQTPKHLITATGQRVTLRCSPRSGDLSVYWYQQSLDQGLQFLIQYYNGEERAKGNILERFSAQQFPDLHSELNLSSLELGDSALYFCASSVGPGQGPDEQYFGPGTRLTVT.

The chain combines TRBV2 with TRBJ2-7, with a weak D call TRBD1 (5 bases). V was pared by 6 bases and J by 0 bases, with 18 bases between. Germline CDR1 SNHLY, CDR2 FYNNEI. The CDR3 runs to 16 residues. CDR3 in amino acids: CASRRAGHGSSYEQYF. CDR3 sequence (DNA): TGTGCCAGCAGACGCGCCGGACACGGAAGCTCCTACGAGCAGTACTTC.

The rearrangement joins TRBV10-3 to TRBJ2-5; 7 bases fit TRBD1. This CDR3 has 13 residues. Germline V gene lookup returns CDR1 ENHRY and CDR2 SYGVKD. Trimming removed 4 bases from V and 4 bases from J; junction bases left unmatched: 3. CDR3 sequence (DNA): TGTGCCATCAGTGGACAGGGAATAGAGACCCAGTACTTC. Translated, it gives CAISGQGIETQYF.

V gene TRBV25-1 combines with J gene TRBJ2-2, with unresolved D. The CDR3 length is 13 residues. Germline V gene sequence: CDR1 MGHDK, CDR2 SYGVNS. V lost 9 bases to trimming and J lost 5 bases, with 13 bases between them. This CDR3 reads CARTGWLTGELFF. CDR3 DNA: TGTGCCAGGACCGGGTGGCTAACCGGGGAGCTGTTTTTT.

V gene TRBV2 combines with J gene TRBJ1-5; TRBD1 agrees at 9 bases. The ends lost 4 bases at V and 2 bases at J; junction bases unmatched: 9. The CDR3 covers 17 residues. Germline CDR1 reads SNHLY; CDR2 reads FYNNEI. The CDR3 DNA is TGTGCCAGCAGTGTATTGGGACAGGGCGTCGGCAATCAGCCCCAGCATTTT. It encodes CASSVLGQGVGNQPQHF.

This chain connects TRBV15 to TRBJ1-1; 8 bases map to TRBD1. The ends lost 1 base at V and 8 bases at J; junction bases unmatched: 12. The germline gives CDR1 LNHNV, CDR2 YYDKDF (reference sequence). This CDR3 is built from 16 residues. In DNA form, the CDR3 reads TGTGCCACCAGCAGAGTACAAAGTGACAGGGGTCGAGAAGCTTTCTTT. It yields the protein CATSRVQSDRGREAFF.

The gene calls are TRBV20-1 and TRBJ2-7, with TRBD1 matching over 9 bases. The CDR3 extends over 15 amino acids. V lost 3 bases and J lost 6; bases outside the gene matches: 12. Germline V gives CDR1 DFQATT, CDR2 SNEGSKA (reference sequence). In DNA form, the CDR3 reads TGCAGTGCTAGTTTTCCCGGGACAGGGAAGGTCGAGCAGTACTTC. It is translated as CSASFPGTGKVEQYF.

The chain joins TRBV6-2 or TRBV6-3 to TRBJ2-3, with a weak D call TRBD2 (5 bases). The germline V and J ends were trimmed by 2 bases and 2 bases, with 11 bases remaining between them. The V gene's germline CDR1 is MNHEY and CDR2 SVGEGT. The CDR3 is 15 residues long. CDR3 residues: CASSYRADFTDTQYF. In DNA, the CDR3 is TGTGCCAGCAGTTACAGGGCGGACTTCACAGATACGCAGTATTTT.

The chain carries TRBV7-2 and TRBJ2-5, with D possibly TRBD2 on 6 matching bases. V was shortened by 4 bases and J by 2 bases, with 11 bases between the two germline ends. The germline CDR1 and CDR2 sequences are SGHTA and FQGNSA. The CDR3 covers 14 residues. DNA for the CDR3: TGTGCCAGCAGCTCCCCGGACTATCAAGAGACCCAGTACTTC. Translating gives CASSSPDYQETQYF.

This chain connects TRBV19 to TRBJ1-4; D is possibly TRBD1 (6 bases). The CDR3 runs to 15 residues. Trimming stripped 2 bases from V and 4 bases from J, with 11 bases between. Looked up from germline, CDR1 is LNHDA and CDR2 is SQIVND (reference sequence). CDR3: CASSIMTGGNEKLFF. Written as DNA, the CDR3 is TGTGCCAGTAGTATAATGACAGGCGGTAATGAAAAACTGTTTTTT.

This clone has only a few counts. The V gene is TRBV29-1, the J gene TRBJ1-3; 10 bases fit TRBD1. The CDR3 sequence is 15 residues long. The V and J ends lost 2 bases and 8 bases, in that order; junction bases with no gene match: 9. Germline CDR1 is SQVTM and CDR2 is ANQGSEA. CDR3 DNA sequence: TGCAGCGTTGAACTCCGGGACAGGGGCCCCGACACCATATATTTT. This codes for CSVELRDRGPDTIYF.

As regards this clone: The same CDR3 arises from other DNA sequences in this sample as well. The rearrangement links TRBV29-1 to TRBJ2-3; TRBD1 matches at 10 bases. Germline V gives CDR1 SQVTM, CDR2 ANQGSEA. The CDR3 is 12 amino acids. V was pared by 6 bases and J by 3 bases, with 0 bases of the junction left unmatched. CDR3 in amino acids: CSVGQGTDTQYF. As DNA, the CDR3 is TGCAGCGTGGGACAGGGGACAGATACGCAGTATTTT.

A few counts support this clone. This chain connects TRBV14 to TRBJ1-1; the D is unclear. The CDR3 covers 13 residues. With 2 bases removed from V and 1 base from J, the gap between germline ends came to 5 bases. In germline, CDR1 is SGHDN, CDR2 FVKESK. This CDR3 is CASSQYGNTEAFF. CDR3 coding DNA: TGTGCCAGCAGCCAATACGGGAACACTGAAGCTTTCTTT. Drawing the rest from reference TRBV14 and TRBJ1-1, the complete variable domain is EAGVTQFPSHSVIEKGQTVTLRCDPISGHDNLYWYRRVMGKEIKFLLHFVKESKQDESGMPNNRFLAERTGGTYSTLKVQPAELEDSGVYFCASSQYGNTEAFFGQGTRLTVV.

The gene calls are TRBV9 and TRBJ2-1; 7 positions agree with TRBD1. J was trimmed by 2 bases and V by 0 bases; bases with no gene match: 2. The CDR3 has 15 amino acids. Germline CDR1 and CDR2: SGDLS and YYNGEE. The CDR3 DNA follows: TGTGCCAGCAGCGTAGACGGGACAGCCTACAATGAGCAGTTCTTC. Translation gives CASSVDGTAYNEQFF.

V is TRBV21-1 and J is TRBJ1-2; the DNA was not compared with TRBD1, the D call given in the table. TRBV21-1 constitutes a pseudogene. CDR3 length equals 17 residues. The DNA for the CDR3 is TGTGCCAGCAGCAAAGGAAGGACAAGGTTAAAGAGCTATGGCTACACCTTC. This gives the protein CASSKGRTRLKSYGYTF.

The V call is TRBV3-1 (or the pseudogene TRBV3-2), the J call TRBJ2-1; 7 nucleotides agree with TRBD2. Germline CDR1 LGHDT, CDR2 YNNKEL (reference sequence). CDR3 length equals 19 residues. V lost 3 bases and J lost 4; bases outside the gene matches: 18. The chain's CDR3 is CASSHLLAYGRGTYNEQFF. The CDR3 DNA is TGTGCCAGCAGCCATCTACTGGCCTATGGGCGGGGGACTTACAATGAGCAGTTCTTC.